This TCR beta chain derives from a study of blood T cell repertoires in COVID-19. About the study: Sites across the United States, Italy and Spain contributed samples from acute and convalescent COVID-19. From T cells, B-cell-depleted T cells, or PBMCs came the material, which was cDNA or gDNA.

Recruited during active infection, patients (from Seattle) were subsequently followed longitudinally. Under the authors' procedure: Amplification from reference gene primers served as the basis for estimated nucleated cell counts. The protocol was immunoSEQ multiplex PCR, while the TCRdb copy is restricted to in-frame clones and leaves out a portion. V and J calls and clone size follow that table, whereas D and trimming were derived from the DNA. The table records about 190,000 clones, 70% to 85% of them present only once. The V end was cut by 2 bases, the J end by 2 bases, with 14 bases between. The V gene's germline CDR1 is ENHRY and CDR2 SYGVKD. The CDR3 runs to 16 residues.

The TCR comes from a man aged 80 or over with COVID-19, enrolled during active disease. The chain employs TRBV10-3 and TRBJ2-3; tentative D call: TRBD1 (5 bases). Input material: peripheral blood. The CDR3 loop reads CAISEGRANTTDTQYF. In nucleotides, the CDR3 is TGTGCCATCAGTGAGGGCAGGGCGAACACCACAGATACGCAGTATTTT.